This T cell receptor beta chain was recorded in a study of T cell clonotyping in hematopoietic cell transplantation. Study-level points and caveats: Recipient TCR diversity dropped after transplant; expanded clonotypes rose from day 30 to 180. At the given depth, recipient repertoires were over 97% de novo clonotypes.

On this clone itself: Its antigen is currently unknown.

The table came from immunoSEQ multiplex PCR; TCRdb's copy has only in-frame clones and leaves some out. The sample has fewer than 25,000 clones; around 85% are singletons. This CDR3 contains 15 residues. The germline CDR1 and CDR2 sequences are GTSNPN and SVGIG (reference sequence). V lost 3 bases to trimming and J lost 3 bases, with 16 bases between them. The TCR sequence derives from a man in his sixties in good health. Some clones in this sample may be carry-over from other donors' samples. The rearrangement uses TRBV30 and TRBJ2-3, with D perhaps TRBD1 (6 bases). The sequenced sample consisted of peripheral blood mononuclear cells. This chain's CDR3 is CAWRQGTGVTDTQYF. CDR3 coding DNA: TGTGCCTGGAGGCAGGGGACCGGGGTGACAGATACGCAGTATTTT.